This T cell receptor beta chain was obtained from a study of graft-versus-host responses after intestinal transplantation. With 11 bases clipped from V and 5 bases from J, the junction kept 8 bases outside the gene matches. Germline V gene sequence: CDR1 MNHNY, CDR2 SVGAGI (reference sequence). The CDR3 covers 12 residues. Sorted cells were CFSE-low CD3+CD4+ or CD3+CD8+ proliferating responders. The repertoire was sequenced with immunoSEQ multiplex PCR; TCRdb's copy has only in-frame clones and lacks some. The sample carries roughly 10,000 clones, around 29% recorded once. The clonotype originates from a human patient who was an organ donor for intestinal transplantation. The J gene is TRBJ1-2, the V gene TRBV6-6; 7 bases are shared with TRBD1. Sequenced here: alloreactive CD4+ T cells from a mixed lymphocyte reaction culture, sampled before transplantation. Subset specified: CFSE-low proliferating T cells sorted from roughly six-day pre-transplant mixed lymphocyte reaction (GvH or HvG direction). CDR3 in DNA: TGTGCCGTGGCAGGGGGGGTGTATGGCTACACCTTC. It specifies CAVAGGVYGYTF.